Following are 20 T cell receptor beta chains from one sample sequenced in a study of cytomegalovirus exposure and HLA in healthy donors. Use of 60 Vbeta and 13 Jbeta primers characterized the PCR. The table came from immunoSEQ multiplex PCR; TCRdb's copy has only in-frame clones and leaves some out. The sample comprises 150,000 to 200,000 clones, under 90% of which are singletons, and around 7% rests with the top ten. The sample comprised PBMCs. These receptors were obtained from a man aged 30 to 45 in good health and CMV-seropositive.

The J gene is TRBJ1-4, the V gene TRBV28; the D gene is possibly TRBD1 (6 bases). The germline CDR1 and CDR2 sequences are MDHEN and SYDVKM. V was trimmed by 1 base and J by 6 bases, leaving 18 bases between them. The CDR3 length is 17 residues. Here the CDR3 reads CASSLSPDRLTDEKLFF. The CDR3 bases are TGTGCCAGCAGTTTATCCCCTGACAGGCTCACCGATGAAAAACTGTTTTTT.

V is TRBV29-1 and J is TRBJ1-1; D gene unclear. Per the germline V gene, CDR1 is SQVTM and CDR2 is ANQGSEA. There are 10 residues in the CDR3. V was clipped by 6 bases and J by 1 base, with 3 bases between them. This CDR3 reads CSVRNTEAFF. As DNA, the CDR3 is TGCAGCGTCAGGAACACTGAAGCTTTCTTT. Looking up the rest from reference TRBV29-1 and TRBJ1-1 gives the full variable domain: SAVISQKPSRDICQRGTSLTIQCQVDSQVTMMFWYRQQPGQSLTLIATANQGSEATYESGFVIDKFPISRPNLTFSTLTVSNMSPEDSSIYLCSVRNTEAFFGQGTRLTVV.

This clone appeared a few times. The V gene is TRBV5-6, the J gene TRBJ2-1, with 9 bases lining up with TRBD1. Germline assignment: CDR1 SGHDT and CDR2 YYEEEE. With V trimmed by 2 bases and J by 4 bases, 4 bases remained unmatched. CDR3 length: 15 amino acids. The CDR3 sequence: CASSFTGGPYNEQFF. The DNA of the CDR3 is TGTGCCAGCAGCTTTACAGGGGGCCCTTACAATGAGCAGTTCTTC.

In the case of this clone: One end of the junction is discordant with germline, which a read error may explain. The chain uses TRBV2 and TRBJ1-1; 9 nucleotides match TRBD1. CDR3 length: 14 amino acids. CDR1 and CDR2 from the germline V gene are SNHLY and FYNNEI. CDR3 sequence reads: CASSEDRGYTKAFF. CDR3 nucleotides: TGTGCCAGCAGTGAGGACAGGGGATACACTAAAGCTTTCTTT. Based on the CDR3 plus reference TRBV2 and TRBJ1-1, the full variable domain is EPEVTQTPSHQVTQMGQEVILRCVPISNHLYFYWYRQILGQKVEFLVSFYNNEISEKSEIFDDQFSVERPDGSNFTLKIRSTKLEDSAMYFCASSEDRGYTKAFFGQGTRLTVV.

This chain links TRBV5-1 with TRBJ2-1; TRBD2 agrees at 7 bases. Germline CDR1 reads SGHRS; CDR2 reads YFSETQ. The CDR3 consists of 19 residues. The V segment lost 0 bases and the J segment 5 bases; nucleotides outside the gene matches: 17. The CDR3 protein is CASSLEVGAGRVENNEQFF. The CDR3 DNA is TGCGCCAGCAGCTTGGAAGTGGGCGCGGGGAGGGTCGAGAACAATGAGCAGTTCTTC.

A remark on this clone: This CDR3 is also generated by other DNA sequences in the sample. CDR3 region: CASSLGGDQPQHF. CDR3 nucleotide sequence: TGCGCCAGCAGCTTGGGGGGGGACCAGCCCCAGCATTTT. The chain couples TRBV5-1 to TRBJ1-5; perhaps TRBD1 as D (5 bases). Germline-derived CDR1 and CDR2 are SGHRS and YFSETQ. With 0 bases removed from V and 7 bases from J, the gap between germline ends came to 8 bases. The length of the CDR3 is 13 residues.

The rearrangement links TRBV19 to TRBJ2-3, with 11 bases identical to TRBD2. Germline V gene sequence: CDR1 LNHDA, CDR2 SQIVND (reference sequence). This CDR3 is built from 21 residues. V was clipped by 1 base and J by 0 bases; unmatched bases: 15. The CDR3 nucleotides read TGTGCCAGTAGTATAGGTCTAGGGCCTAGCGGGGGGCCCGCTAGCACAGATACGCAGTATTTT. Protein product: CASSIGLGPSGGPASTDTQYF.

This sequence joins TRBV18 and TRBJ2-7, with TRBD1 as a possible D gene (6 bases). The V gene's germline CDR1 is KGHSH and CDR2 LQKENI. This CDR3 spans 14 amino acids. V was trimmed by 6 bases and J by 4 bases, leaving 16 bases between them. This CDR3 reads CASSASQGTYEQYF. The CDR3, as DNA: TGTGCCAGCTCCGCCAGCCAGGGGACGTACGAGCAGTACTTC.

This rearrangement joins TRBV15 to TRBJ1-1; D remains unclear. The V gene's germline CDR1 is LNHNV and CDR2 YYDKDF (reference sequence). Trimming removed 0 bases at V and 7 bases at J, with 9 bases between. The CDR3 runs 13 residues. The CDR3 spells CATSRDATLEAFF. The CDR3 DNA follows: TGTGCCACCAGCAGAGATGCGACACTTGAAGCTTTCTTT. The complete variable domain, with remaining parts taken from reference TRBV15 and TRBJ1-1, reads DAMVIQNPRYQVTQFGKPVTLSCSQTLNHNVMYWYQQKSSQAPKLLFHYYDKDFNNEADTPDNFQSRRPNTSFCFLDIRSPGLGDTAMYLCATSRDATLEAFFGQGTRLTVV.

The chain joins TRBV18 to TRBJ2-7; possible D gene TRBD1, 5 bases. Germline CDR1 and CDR2: KGHSH and LQKENI. V dropped 6 bases and J dropped 3 bases, with 9 bases sitting between them. This CDR3 region has 12 residues. In nucleotides, the CDR3 is TGTGCCAGCTCCTTAGACAGCTACGAGCAGTACTTC. Protein sequence: CASSLDSYEQYF.

In its sample, this clone was seen a few times. The V call is TRBV5-6, the J call TRBJ2-5; 8 bases fit TRBD2. There are 14 residues in the CDR3. Germline V gene sequence: CDR1 SGHDT, CDR2 YYEEEE. V lost 7 bases and J lost 5; bases outside the gene matches: 10. The CDR3, as DNA: TGTGCCAGCTCTCGGGAGGGGAGAACGGAGACCCAGTACTTC. Translating gives CASSREGRTETQYF.

The rearrangement uses TRBV27 and TRBJ2-7; 9 bases line up with TRBD2. V lost 5 bases and J lost 0; bases outside the gene matches: 8. Germline V gene data show CDR1 as MNHEY and CDR2 as SMNVEV (reference sequence). CDR3 size: 16 residues. CDR3 sequence (DNA): TGTGCCAGCAGTCCGAGGACTAGCGAGAGCTCCTACGAGCAGTACTTC. This translates into CASSPRTSESSYEQYF.

This rearrangement joins TRBV5-1 to TRBJ2-1; D is unclear. The CDR3 length is 14 residues. Trimming cost V 1 base and J 9 bases, with 14 bases left between them. CDR1 is SGHRS, CDR2 YFSETQ, per germline. The CDR3 spells CASSLRSRGLEQFF. CDR3 DNA sequence: TGCGCCAGCAGCTTGCGGTCCCGAGGCCTTGAGCAGTTCTTC.

The chain couples TRBV9 to TRBJ2-5, with 16 bases that match TRBD2. J was trimmed by 6 bases and V by 4 bases; bases with no gene match: 12. This CDR3 comprises 18 residues. Germline assignment: CDR1 SGDLS and CDR2 YYNGEE. CDR3 DNA: TGTGCCAGCAGCCGGACCGGGACTAGCGGGGGGGCCGGGAAGACCCAGTACTTC. As protein: CASSRTGTSGGAGKTQYF.

This chain joins TRBV7-9 and TRBJ2-7, with 8 bases aligning to TRBD1. Germline trimming cut 5 bases from V and 5 bases from J; bases unmatched to any gene: 11. Germline assignment: CDR1 SEHNR and CDR2 FQNEAQ (reference sequence). The CDR3 consists of 15 residues. The CDR3 coding sequence is TGTGCCAGCAGCCTCGCCTGGACAGGGTGGAACGAGCAGTACTTC. Its protein product is CASSLAWTGWNEQYF.

For this clone: The junction departs from the called germline gene at one end, perhaps through a read error. The genes are TRBV7-9 and TRBJ1-1, with D unresolved. This CDR3 is built from 14 residues. CDR1 is SEHNR and CDR2 is FQNEAQ in the germline V gene (reference sequence). The CDR3 nucleotides read TGTTCCAGCAGCCCGCGGCGAGTGAACACTGAAGCTTTCTTT. As protein: CSSSPRRVNTEAFF.

The chain combines TRBV19 with TRBJ2-3; 9 bases fit TRBD2. Trimming cost V 5 bases and J 1 base; bases outside gene matches: 7. CDR3 size: 16 residues. Looked up from germline, CDR1 is LNHDA and CDR2 is SQIVND (reference sequence). The CDR3 DNA is TGTGCCAGTAGTGGCCGACTAGCGGTTGGCACAGATACGCAGTATTTT. This codes for CASSGRLAVGTDTQYF.

The rearrangement links TRBV20-1 to TRBJ2-7; TRBD2 might be the D (6 bases). Germline V CDR1 and CDR2: DFQATT, SNEGSKA (reference sequence). V was pared by 7 bases and J by 2 bases, with 9 bases between. This CDR3 has 11 residues. CDR3: CSVRLAYEQYF. The CDR3 DNA sequence: TGCAGTGTCAGACTAGCCTACGAGCAGTACTTC.

The CDR3 loop reads CASSLWGAGANVLTF. The CDR3 region has the DNA TGTGCCAGCAGCTTATGGGGGGCTGGGGCCAACGTCCTGACTTTC. V and J are TRBV5-6 and TRBJ2-6; the D gene is possibly TRBD2 (6 bases). V was trimmed by 2 bases and J by 2 bases, leaving 8 bases between them. The V gene's germline CDR1 is SGHDT and CDR2 YYEEEE. The CDR3 is 15 amino acids.

The V gene is TRBV10-2, the J gene TRBJ2-7; 8 bases map to TRBD1. V shed 2 bases, J shed 4 bases, and the junction held 7 bases outside the gene matches. This CDR3 is built from 15 residues. Germline V gives CDR1 WSHSY, CDR2 SAAADI. CDR3 residues: CASSEPGTGVYEQYF. DNA for the CDR3: TGCGCCAGCAGTGAGCCGGGGACAGGAGTTTACGAGCAGTACTTC.